Listed here is a single TCR beta chain. Its recognized antigen is unknown. Base qualities are not provided; no much larger clone lies one nucleotide away. Library preparation used the immunoSEQ multiplex PCR assay. Entries here come from immuneACCESS through TCRdb and include only in-frame sequences with V and J called. Some clones fail to appear in such tables; in the studies checked, an unresolved V gene covers under half of the shortfall, and the cause of the remainder is unknown. The sample records 70,000 or so clones, roughly 91% of which are singletons. The top ten clones comprise under 0.4% of the sample. The data were taken from a study of technical replicates of blood from several donors (dated by TCRdb to 2015 to 2018). According to the germline V gene, CDR1 reads SGDLS and CDR2 reads YYNGEE. A distance of 7 bases separates the germline ends of V and J, which lose 0 bases and 0 bases respectively. The CDR3 measures 15 amino acids from cysteine to phenylalanine. The CDR3 DNA has 45 bases and is translated from base 1.

Specimen: T cells isolated from PBMCs. This clonotype was sampled from a human donor in good health. Some clones in this sample may be carry-over from other donors' samples. The chain uses TRBV9 and TRBJ2-1, with the D segment identity uncertain. The nucleotides are TGTGCCAGCAGCGTAGGCGGTCTCTCCTACAATGAGCAGTTCTTC. It translates to CASSVGGLSYNEQFF.